This T cell receptor beta chain came from a study of PD-L1 blockade in urothelial cancer. Losses at the gene ends were 4 bases for V and 16 bases for J; bases not matched to a gene: 6. This CDR3 spans 13 amino acids. Germline V gives CDR1 SNHLY, CDR2 FYNNEI. Sample time point: pretreatment peripheral blood. Clones were sequenced by immunoSEQ multiplex PCR, and TCRdb holds only the in-frame ones, with some missing. Of fewer than 75,000 clones listed, under 90% were seen once; the top ten hold around 4.8%. This specimen consisted of PBMCs, obtained around atezolizumab (anti-PD-L1) treatment. V and J are TRBV2 and TRBJ2-1; 14 nucleotides agree with TRBD2. The source is a man in his 70s with urothelial cancer. The CDR3 DNA sequence: TGTGCCAGCAGTGGACTAGCGGGAGGGCCGAACTTCTTC. Amino acid sequence: CASSGLAGGPNFF. Complete variable domain (other parts from reference TRBV2 and TRBJ2-1): EPEVTQTPSHQVTQMGQEVILRCVPISNHLYFYWYRQILGQKVEFLVSFYNNEISEKSEIFDDQFSVERPDGSNFTLKIRSTKLEDSAMYFCASSGLAGGPNFFGPGTRLTVL.